This TCR beta chain came from a study of beta chain features in type 1 diabetes. Study results and caveats: Fewer insertions but more deletions were seen at VDJ junctions in type 1 diabetes patients. The influence of HLA type on TCRB rearrangement stayed undetermined.

Turning to this clone: The antigen is not known.

CD45RO/CCR7/CD25/CD127/CD95/CD27 staining was used to isolate CD4+ naive, central memory, regulatory and stem cell-like memory cells by sorting. The V gene's germline CDR1 is MDHEN and CDR2 SYDVKM. This CDR3 has 14 amino acids. Trimming at V came to 3 bases and at J to 6 bases, leaving 2 bases not matched to a gene. Reverse transcription of all isolated RNA meant that expressed TCRB transcripts were sequenced. Libraries were prepared by immunoSEQ multiplex PCR; TCRdb keeps only in-frame clonotypes and omits some of them. The sample consists of 150,000 to 180,000 clones, over 7.5% of them appearing once.

Sequencing was performed on central memory CD4+ T cells from blood. V gene TRBV28 combines with J gene TRBJ1-2; TRBD1 matches at 12 bases. The source is a man younger than 30 in good health. The CDR3 coding sequence is TGTGCCAGCAGTTTGGGACAGGGGGCGGATGGCTACACCTTC. Residues: CASSLGQGADGYTF.